Listed below are T cell receptor beta chains from one sample, sequenced in a study of blood T cell repertoires in COVID-19. Sequencing was performed with immunoSEQ multiplex PCR; in TCRdb, only in-frame clones are kept and a portion is missing. This sample has 250,000 to 300,000 clones; around 82% occur once, and the top ten carry more than 3%. The specimen was PBMCs or T cells enriched from blood (not recorded which). The source is a man in his fifties who had recovered from COVID-19. Both conserved end residues are part of each CDR3. D genes are given only for firm matches. Size is stated for part of the rows, as once, few or many counts, or as a class when the clone is expanded.

>TRBJ1-2|TRBV9|TRBD1|-
TGTGCCAGCAGCACACAGACAGGGGGCTATGGCTACACCTTC
CASSTQTGGYGYTF
>TRBJ2-7|TRBV5-5|-|-
TGTGCCAGCAGCTGGGTCGACAGCTCCTACGAGCAGTACTTC
CASSWVDSSYEQYF
>TRBJ2-5|TRBV4-3|TRBD2|-
TGCGCCAGCAGCGGACTAGCGGGAGGTGGAGAGACCCAGTACTTC
CASSGLAGGGETQYF
>TRBJ1-4|TRBV28|-|-
TGTGCCAGCAGTCCGTCAGGGGCCCCAATTGCGGAAAAACTGTTTTTT
CASSPSGAPIAEKLFF
>TRBJ1-4|TRBV18|-|-
TGTGCCAGCTCACCATTAGGGGCAGGACCCTTAAATGAAAAACTGTTTTTT
CASSPLGAGPLNEKLFF
>TRBJ1-1|TRBV5-1|TRBD1|once
TGCGCCAGCAGCACAGGACAGGGTTACAGGAACACTGAAGCTTTCTTT
CASSTGQGYRNTEAFF
>TRBJ1-5|TRBV15|TRBD1|-
TGTGCCACCAGCAGAGACTTACAGGGGGATCAGCCCCAGCATTTT
CATSRDLQGDQPQHF
>TRBJ2-3|TRBV6-2/TRBV6-3|-|-
TGTGCCAGCAGTTACTCGGTGGGGGCCACAGATACGCAGTATTTT
CASSYSVGATDTQYF
>TRBJ1-1|TRBV30|-|-
TGTGCCTGGAGGGGAGGGGGAGCTTTCTTT
CAWRGGGAFF
>TRBJ1-2|TRBV19|-|-
TGTGCCACTTCCTCTACAGGAGCCTATGGCTACACCTTC
CATSSTGAYGYTF
>TRBJ2-7|TRBV6-2/TRBV6-3|-|-
TGTGCCAGCAGTTACTCGATTGGGCCAGGCTCCTACGAGCAGTACTTC
CASSYSIGPGSYEQYF
>TRBJ1-6|TRBV5-1|TRBD1|-
TGCGCCAGCAGCGTTGAAGGGACAGGGTCTTCACCCCTCCACTTT
CASSVEGTGSSPLHF
>TRBJ1-5|TRBV28|-|-
TGTGCCAGCAGTTTGTTAGGGGATCAGCCCCAGCATTTT
CASSLLGDQPQHF
>TRBJ2-7|TRBV27|TRBD1|-
TGTGCCAGCAGTTTGACCGGGACAGGGCTCTACGAGCAGTACTTC
CASSLTGTGLYEQYF
>TRBJ2-2|TRBV11-3|TRBD1|-
TGTGCCAGCAGAGGGGGCGCCAACACCGGGGAGCTGTTTTTT
CASRGGANTGELFF
>TRBJ2-1|TRBV10-2|TRBD2|-
TGCGCCAGCAGACTAGCGCCAAGCTCCTACAATGAGCAGTTCTTC
CASRLAPSSYNEQFF
>TRBJ1-5|TRBV9|TRBD1|-
TGTGCCAGCAGTACACAGGGGGCTGGTCAGCCCCAGCATTTT
CASSTQGAGQPQHF
>TRBJ1-3|TRBV19|-|many
TGTGCCAGTAGTTTCCCGGGACTCTCTGGAAACACCATATATTTT
CASSFPGLSGNTIYF
>TRBJ1-2|TRBV5-8|-|-
TGTGCCAGCAGCCGCCCGGAAGACGGAGGGTATGGCTACACCTTC
CASSRPEDGGYGYTF
>TRBJ2-2|TRBV9|-|-
TGTGCCAGCAGCGTAGGAGGGGGGGGCGCGAACACCGGGGAGCTGTTTTTT
CASSVGGGGANTGELFF
>TRBJ1-1|TRBV28|TRBD1|few
TGTGCCAGCGGACAGGGAACGAACACTGAAGCTTTCTTT
CASGQGTNTEAFF
>TRBJ2-7|TRBV5-1|-|-
TGCGCCAGCAGCTTGGGTGGAGGGACCTACGAGCAGTACTTC
CASSLGGGTYEQYF
>TRBJ1-2|TRBV29-1|TRBD1|-
TGCAGCGTCAAGGGGACAGTCGATGGCTACACCTTC
CSVKGTVDGYTF
>TRBJ1-2|TRBV10-3|-|-
TGTGCCATCGGCCCGAATGGCTACACCTTC
CAIGPNGYTF